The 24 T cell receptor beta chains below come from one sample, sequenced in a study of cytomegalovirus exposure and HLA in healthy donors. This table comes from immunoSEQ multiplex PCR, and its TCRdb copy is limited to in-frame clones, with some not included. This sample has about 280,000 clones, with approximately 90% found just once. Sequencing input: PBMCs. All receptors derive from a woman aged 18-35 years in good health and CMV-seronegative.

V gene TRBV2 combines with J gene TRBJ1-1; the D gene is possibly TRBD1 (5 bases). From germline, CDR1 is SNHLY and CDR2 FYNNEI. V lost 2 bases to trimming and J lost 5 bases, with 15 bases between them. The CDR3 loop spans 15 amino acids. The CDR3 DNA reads TGTGCCAGCAGTGAATGGGCAGGGTCAGGGACTGAAGCTTTCTTT. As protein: CASSEWAGSGTEAFF.

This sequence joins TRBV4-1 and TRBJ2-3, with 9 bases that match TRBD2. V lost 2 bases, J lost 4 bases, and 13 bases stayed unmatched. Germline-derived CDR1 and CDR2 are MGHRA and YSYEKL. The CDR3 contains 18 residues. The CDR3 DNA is TGCGCCAGCAGCCAAACTCTCGATACTAGCGGGCTGGCAGATACGCAGTATTTT. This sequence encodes CASSQTLDTSGLADTQYF.

The CDR3 loop is CASSLRTGPYGYTF. In DNA form, the CDR3 reads TGTGCCAGCAGTTTGAGGACAGGACCATATGGCTACACCTTC. V usage is TRBV27 and J usage is TRBJ1-2; 7 bases are a match to TRBD1. This CDR3 contains 14 residues. Looked up from germline, CDR1 is MNHEY and CDR2 is SMNVEV (reference sequence). The trim removed 3 bases at V and 5 bases at J, leaving 6 bases unmatched.

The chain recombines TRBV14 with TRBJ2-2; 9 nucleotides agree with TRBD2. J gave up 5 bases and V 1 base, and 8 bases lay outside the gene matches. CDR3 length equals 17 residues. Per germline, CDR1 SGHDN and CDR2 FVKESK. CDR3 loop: CASSQGWLAGYTGELFF. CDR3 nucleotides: TGTGCCAGCAGCCAAGGTTGGCTAGCGGGATATACCGGGGAGCTGTTTTTT.

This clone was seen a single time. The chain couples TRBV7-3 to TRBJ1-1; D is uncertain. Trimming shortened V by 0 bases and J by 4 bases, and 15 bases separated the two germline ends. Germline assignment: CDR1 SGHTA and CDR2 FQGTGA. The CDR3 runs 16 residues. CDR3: CASSLTEVGSATEAFF. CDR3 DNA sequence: TGTGCCAGCAGCTTAACGGAGGTCGGCAGTGCCACTGAAGCTTTCTTT.

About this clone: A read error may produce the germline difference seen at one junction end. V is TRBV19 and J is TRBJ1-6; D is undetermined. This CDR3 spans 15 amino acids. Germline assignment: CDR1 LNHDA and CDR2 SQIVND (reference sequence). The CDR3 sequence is CASSKSGLYYSPLHF. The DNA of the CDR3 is TGTGCCAGTAGTAAGTCTGGGCTCTATTATTCACCCCTCCACTTT. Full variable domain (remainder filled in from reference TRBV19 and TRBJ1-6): DGGITQSPKYLFRKEGQNVTLSCEQNLNHDAMYWYRQDPGQGLRLIYYSQIVNDFQKGDIAEGYSVSREKKESFPLTVTSAQKNPTAFYLCASSKSGLYYSPLHFGNGTRLTVT.

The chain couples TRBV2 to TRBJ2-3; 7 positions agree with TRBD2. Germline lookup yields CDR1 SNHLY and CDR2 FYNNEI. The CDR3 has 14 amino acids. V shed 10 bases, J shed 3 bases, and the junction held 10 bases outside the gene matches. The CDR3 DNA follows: TGTGCCACCCAGCGGGGCCCAGGGACAGATACGCAGTATTTT. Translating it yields CATQRGPGTDTQYF.

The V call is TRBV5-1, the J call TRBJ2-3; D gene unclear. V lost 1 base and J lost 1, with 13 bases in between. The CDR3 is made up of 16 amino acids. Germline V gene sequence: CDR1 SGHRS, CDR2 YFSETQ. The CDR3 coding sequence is TGCGCCAGCAGCTTGTTGCCCCTGGGCGGCACAGATACGCAGTATTTT. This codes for CASSLLPLGGTDTQYF.

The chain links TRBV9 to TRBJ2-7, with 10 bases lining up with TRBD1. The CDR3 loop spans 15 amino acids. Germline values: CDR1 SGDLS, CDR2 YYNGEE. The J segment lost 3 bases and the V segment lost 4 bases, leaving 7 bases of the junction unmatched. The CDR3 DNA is TGTGCCAGCAGCCCGACCGACAGGGGGCTCTACGAGCAGTACTTC. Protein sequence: CASSPTDRGLYEQYF.

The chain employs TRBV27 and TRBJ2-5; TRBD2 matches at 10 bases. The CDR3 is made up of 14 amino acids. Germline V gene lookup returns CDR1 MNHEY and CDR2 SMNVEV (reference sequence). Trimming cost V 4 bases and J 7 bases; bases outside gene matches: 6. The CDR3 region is CASSSSGSHRTQYF. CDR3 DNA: TGTGCCAGCAGTTCTAGCGGGAGTCACAGGACCCAGTACTTC.

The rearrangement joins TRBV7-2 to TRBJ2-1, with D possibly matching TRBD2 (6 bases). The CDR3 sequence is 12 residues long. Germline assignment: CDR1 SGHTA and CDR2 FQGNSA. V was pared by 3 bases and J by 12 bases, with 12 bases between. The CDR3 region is CASSLAGSGQFF. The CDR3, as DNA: TGTGCCAGCAGCTTGGCCGGGAGTGGGCAGTTCTTC. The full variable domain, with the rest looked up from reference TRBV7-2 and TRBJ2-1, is GAGVSQSPSNKVTEKGKDVELRCDPISGHTALYWYRQSLGQGLEFLIYFQGNSAPDKSGLPSDRFSAERTGGSVSTLTIQRTQQEDSAVYLCASSLAGSGQFFGPGTRLTVL.

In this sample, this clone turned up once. In DNA form, the CDR3 reads TGCGCCAGCAGCGAGCGGGACAGGGGTTCTGAAGCTTTCTTT. This gives the protein CASSERDRGSEAFF. This chain links TRBV4-1 with TRBJ1-1; TRBD1 agrees at 10 bases. The V gene end was trimmed by 5 bases and the J gene end by 6 bases; junction bases not matched to a gene: 6. Germline V CDR1 and CDR2: MGHRA, YSYEKL. This CDR3 contains 14 residues.

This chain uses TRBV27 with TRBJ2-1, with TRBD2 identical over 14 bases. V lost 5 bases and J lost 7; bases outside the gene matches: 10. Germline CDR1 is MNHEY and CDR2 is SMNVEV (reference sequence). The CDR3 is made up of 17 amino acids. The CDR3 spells CASSPRLAGGVGNEQFF. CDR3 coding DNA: TGTGCCAGCAGTCCGAGACTAGCGGGAGGGGTGGGGAATGAGCAGTTCTTC.

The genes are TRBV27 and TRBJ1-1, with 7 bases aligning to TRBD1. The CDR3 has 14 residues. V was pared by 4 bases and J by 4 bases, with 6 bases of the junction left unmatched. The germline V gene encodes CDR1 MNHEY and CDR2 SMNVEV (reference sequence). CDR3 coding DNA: TGTGCCAGCAGTTCCCGGACAGGTGCCACTGAAGCTTTCTTT. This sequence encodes CASSSRTGATEAFF.

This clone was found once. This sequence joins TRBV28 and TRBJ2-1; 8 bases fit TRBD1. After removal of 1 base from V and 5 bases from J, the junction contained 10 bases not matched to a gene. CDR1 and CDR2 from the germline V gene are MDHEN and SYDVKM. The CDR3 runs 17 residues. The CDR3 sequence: CASSLYFGSDRDNEQFF. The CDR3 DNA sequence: TGTGCCAGCAGTTTATACTTTGGATCGGACAGGGACAATGAGCAGTTCTTC. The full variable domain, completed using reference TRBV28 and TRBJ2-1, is DVKVTQSSRYLVKRTGEKVFLECVQDMDHENMFWYRQDPGLGLRLIYFSYDVKMKEKGDIPEGYSVSREKKERFSLILESASTNQTSMYLCASSLYFGSDRDNEQFFGPGTRLTVL.

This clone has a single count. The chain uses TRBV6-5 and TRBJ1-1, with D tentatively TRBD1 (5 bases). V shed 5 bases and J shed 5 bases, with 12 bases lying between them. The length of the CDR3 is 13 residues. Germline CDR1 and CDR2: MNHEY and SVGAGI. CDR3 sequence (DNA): TGTGCCAGCAGTCCTCAGGGTAATACTGAAGCTTTCTTT. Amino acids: CASSPQGNTEAFF.

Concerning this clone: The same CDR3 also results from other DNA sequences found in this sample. As DNA, the CDR3 is TGTGCCAGCAGTTACTCGGGCGGGAACTATGGCTACACCTTC. The encoded protein is CASSYSGGNYGYTF. The chain employs TRBV6-5 and TRBJ1-2, with D uncertain. The germline V gene encodes CDR1 MNHEY and CDR2 SVGAGI. The ends were cut back, 0 bases at V and 2 bases at J, with 7 bases in the middle. This CDR3 spans 14 amino acids.

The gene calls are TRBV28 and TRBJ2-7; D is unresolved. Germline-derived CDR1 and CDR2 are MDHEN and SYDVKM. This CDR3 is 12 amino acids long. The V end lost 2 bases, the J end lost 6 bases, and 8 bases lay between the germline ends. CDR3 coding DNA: TGTGCCAGCAGTTTAAAATTTCTCGAGCAGTACTTC. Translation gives CASSLKFLEQYF. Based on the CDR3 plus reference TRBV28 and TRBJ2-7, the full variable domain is DVKVTQSSRYLVKRTGEKVFLECVQDMDHENMFWYRQDPGLGLRLIYFSYDVKMKEKGDIPEGYSVSREKKERFSLILESASTNQTSMYLCASSLKFLEQYFGPGTRLTVT.

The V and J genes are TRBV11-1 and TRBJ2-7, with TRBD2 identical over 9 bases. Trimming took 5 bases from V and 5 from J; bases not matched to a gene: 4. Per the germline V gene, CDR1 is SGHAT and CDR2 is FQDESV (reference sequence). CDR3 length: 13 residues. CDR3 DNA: TGTGCCAGCAGCCCCGGGACTAGCAACGAGCAGTACTTC. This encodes CASSPGTSNEQYF.

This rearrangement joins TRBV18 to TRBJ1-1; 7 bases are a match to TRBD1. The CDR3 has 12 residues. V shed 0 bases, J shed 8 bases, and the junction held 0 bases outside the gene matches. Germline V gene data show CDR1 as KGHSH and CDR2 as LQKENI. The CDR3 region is CASSPPTGEAFF. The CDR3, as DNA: TGTGCCAGCTCACCACCGACAGGGGAAGCTTTCTTT.

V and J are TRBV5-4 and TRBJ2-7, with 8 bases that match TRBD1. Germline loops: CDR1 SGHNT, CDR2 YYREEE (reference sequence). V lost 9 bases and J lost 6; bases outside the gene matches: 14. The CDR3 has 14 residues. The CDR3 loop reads CATKTPTGGGEQYF. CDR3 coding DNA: TGTGCCACCAAAACCCCAACAGGGGGAGGCGAGCAGTACTTC.

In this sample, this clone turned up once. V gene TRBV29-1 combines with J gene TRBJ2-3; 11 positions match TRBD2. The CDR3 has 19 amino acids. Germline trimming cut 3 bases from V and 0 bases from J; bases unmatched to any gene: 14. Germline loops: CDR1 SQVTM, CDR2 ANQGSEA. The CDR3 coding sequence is TGCAGCGTTGACGCTTTAATAGCGGGAGGGTCTTTTAGCACAGATACGCAGTATTTT. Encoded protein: CSVDALIAGGSFSTDTQYF.

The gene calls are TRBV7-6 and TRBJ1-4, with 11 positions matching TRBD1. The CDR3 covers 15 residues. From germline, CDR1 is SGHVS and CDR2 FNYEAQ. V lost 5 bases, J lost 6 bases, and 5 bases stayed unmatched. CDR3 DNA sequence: TGTGCCAGCAGCACAGCGGGACAGGGGGATGAAAAACTGTTTTTT. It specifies CASSTAGQGDEKLFF.

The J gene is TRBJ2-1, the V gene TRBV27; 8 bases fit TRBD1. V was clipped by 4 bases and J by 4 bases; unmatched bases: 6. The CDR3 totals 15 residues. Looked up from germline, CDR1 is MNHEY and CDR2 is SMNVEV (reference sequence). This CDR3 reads CASSSDRARYNEQFF. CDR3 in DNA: TGTGCCAGCAGTTCGGACAGGGCAAGGTACAATGAGCAGTTCTTC.